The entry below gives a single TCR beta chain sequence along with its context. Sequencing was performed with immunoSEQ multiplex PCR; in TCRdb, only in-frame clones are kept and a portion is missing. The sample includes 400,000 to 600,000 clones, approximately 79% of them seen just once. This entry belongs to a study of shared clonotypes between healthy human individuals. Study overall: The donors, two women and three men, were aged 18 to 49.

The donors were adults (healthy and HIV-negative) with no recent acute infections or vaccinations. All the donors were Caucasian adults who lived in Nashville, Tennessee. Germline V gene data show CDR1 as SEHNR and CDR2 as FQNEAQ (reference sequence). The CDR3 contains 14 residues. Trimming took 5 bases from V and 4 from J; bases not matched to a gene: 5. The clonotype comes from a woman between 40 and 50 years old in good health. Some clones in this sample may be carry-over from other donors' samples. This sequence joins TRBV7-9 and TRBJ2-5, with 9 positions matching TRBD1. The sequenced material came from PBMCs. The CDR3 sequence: CASSPGTGTETQYF. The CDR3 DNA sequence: TGTGCCAGCAGCCCAGGGACAGGGACAGAGACCCAGTACTTC.